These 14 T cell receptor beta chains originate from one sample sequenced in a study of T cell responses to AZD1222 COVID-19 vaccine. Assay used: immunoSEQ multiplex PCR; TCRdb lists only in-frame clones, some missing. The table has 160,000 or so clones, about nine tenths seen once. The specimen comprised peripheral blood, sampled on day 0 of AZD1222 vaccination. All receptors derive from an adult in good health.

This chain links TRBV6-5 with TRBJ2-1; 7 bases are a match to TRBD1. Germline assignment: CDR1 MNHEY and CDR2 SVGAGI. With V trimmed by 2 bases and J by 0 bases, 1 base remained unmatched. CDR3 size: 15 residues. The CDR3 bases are TGTGCCAGCAGTTACGGGACAGCCTCCTACAATGAGCAGTTCTTC. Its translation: CASSYGTASYNEQFF.

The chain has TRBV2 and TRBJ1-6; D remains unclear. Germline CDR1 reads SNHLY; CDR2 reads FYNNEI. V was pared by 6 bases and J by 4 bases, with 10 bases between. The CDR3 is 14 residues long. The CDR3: CASRERQYNSPLHF. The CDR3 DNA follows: TGTGCCAGCAGGGAAAGACAATATAATTCACCCCTCCACTTT.

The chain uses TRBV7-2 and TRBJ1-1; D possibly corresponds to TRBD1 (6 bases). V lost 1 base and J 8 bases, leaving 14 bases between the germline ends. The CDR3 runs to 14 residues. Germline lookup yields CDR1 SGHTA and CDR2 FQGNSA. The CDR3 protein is CASSLEFRGGEAFF. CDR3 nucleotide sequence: TGTGCCAGCAGCTTAGAGTTCAGGGGCGGAGAAGCTTTCTTT.

CDR3 sequence: CASSSYALTGQETQYF. The CDR3 DNA follows: TGTGCCAGCAGTTCCTATGCTCTGACAGGACAAGAGACCCAGTACTTC. This chain joins TRBV27 and TRBJ2-5, with a weak D call TRBD1 (6 bases). Trimming pared 4 bases from V and 2 bases from J, leaving 17 bases between. The germline CDR1 and CDR2 sequences are MNHEY and SMNVEV (reference sequence). This CDR3 is built from 16 residues.

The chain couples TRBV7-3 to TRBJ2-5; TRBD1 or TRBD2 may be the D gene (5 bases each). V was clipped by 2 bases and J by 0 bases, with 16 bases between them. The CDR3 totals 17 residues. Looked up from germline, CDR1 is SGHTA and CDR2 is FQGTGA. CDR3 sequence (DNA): TGTGCCAGCAGCTTATATGGGGACCCTGGGTACCAAGAGACCCAGTACTTC. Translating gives CASSLYGDPGYQETQYF.

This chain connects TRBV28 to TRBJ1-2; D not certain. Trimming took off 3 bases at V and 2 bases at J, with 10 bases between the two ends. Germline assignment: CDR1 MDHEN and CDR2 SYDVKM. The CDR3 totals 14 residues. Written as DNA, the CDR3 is TGTGCCAGCAGTTTTAACGACGCAAACTATGGCTACACCTTC. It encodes CASSFNDANYGYTF.

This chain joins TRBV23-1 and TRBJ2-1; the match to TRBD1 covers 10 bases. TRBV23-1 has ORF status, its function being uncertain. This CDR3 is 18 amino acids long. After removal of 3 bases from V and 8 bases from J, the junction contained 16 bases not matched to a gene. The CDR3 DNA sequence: TGCGCCAGCAGTCAGCTTAGCCCGGGACAGGGGCCTGAGTATGAGCAGTTCTTC. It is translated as CASSQLSPGQGPEYEQFF.

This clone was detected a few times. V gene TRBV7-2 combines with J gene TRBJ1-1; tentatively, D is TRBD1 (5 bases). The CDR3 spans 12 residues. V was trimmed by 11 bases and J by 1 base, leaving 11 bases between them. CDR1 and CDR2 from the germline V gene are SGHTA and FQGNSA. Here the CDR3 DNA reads TGTGCCTTGATCGGGGCGAACACTGAAGCTTTCTTT. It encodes CALIGANTEAFF. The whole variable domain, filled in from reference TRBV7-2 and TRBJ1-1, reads GAGVSQSPSNKVTEKGKDVELRCDPISGHTALYWYRQSLGQGLEFLIYFQGNSAPDKSGLPSDRFSAERTGGSVSTLTIQRTQQEDSAVYLCALIGANTEAFFGQGTRLTVV.

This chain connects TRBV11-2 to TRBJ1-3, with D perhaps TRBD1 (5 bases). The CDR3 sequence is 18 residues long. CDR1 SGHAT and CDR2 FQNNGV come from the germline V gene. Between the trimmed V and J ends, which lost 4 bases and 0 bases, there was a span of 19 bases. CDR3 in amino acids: CASSSGLRQSSSGNTIYF. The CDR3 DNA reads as TGTGCCAGCAGCTCAGGACTGAGACAGTCGAGCTCTGGAAACACCATATATTTT.

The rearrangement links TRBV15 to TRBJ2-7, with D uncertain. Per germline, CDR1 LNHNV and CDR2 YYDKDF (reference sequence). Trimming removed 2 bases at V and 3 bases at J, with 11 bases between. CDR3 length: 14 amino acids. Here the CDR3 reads CATSRPGSLYEQYF. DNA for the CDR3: TGTGCCACCAGCAGACCTGGGTCGCTCTACGAGCAGTACTTC.

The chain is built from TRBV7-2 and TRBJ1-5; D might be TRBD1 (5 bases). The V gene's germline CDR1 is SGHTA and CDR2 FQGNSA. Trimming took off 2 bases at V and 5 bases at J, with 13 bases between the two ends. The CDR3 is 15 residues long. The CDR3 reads CASSLFGQGDQPQHF. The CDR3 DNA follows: TGTGCCAGCAGCTTATTTGGGCAGGGAGATCAGCCCCAGCATTTT. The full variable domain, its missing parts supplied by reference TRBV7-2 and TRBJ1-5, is GAGVSQSPSNKVTEKGKDVELRCDPISGHTALYWYRQSLGQGLEFLIYFQGNSAPDKSGLPSDRFSAERTGGSVSTLTIQRTQQEDSAVYLCASSLFGQGDQPQHFGDGTRLSIL.

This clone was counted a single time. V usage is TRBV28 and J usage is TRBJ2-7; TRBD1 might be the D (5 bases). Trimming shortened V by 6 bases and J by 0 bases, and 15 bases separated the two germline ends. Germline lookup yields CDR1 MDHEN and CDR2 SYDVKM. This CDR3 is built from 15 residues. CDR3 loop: CASSPGRTTSYEQYF. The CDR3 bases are TGTGCCAGCAGCCCCGGCAGGACAACCTCCTACGAGCAGTACTTC.

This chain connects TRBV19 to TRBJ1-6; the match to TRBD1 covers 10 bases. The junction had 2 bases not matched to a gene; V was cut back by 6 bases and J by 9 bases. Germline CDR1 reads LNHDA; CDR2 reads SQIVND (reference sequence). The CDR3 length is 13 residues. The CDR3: CASRGQGVSPLHF. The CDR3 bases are TGTGCCAGTAGAGGACAGGGGGTTTCACCCCTCCACTTT.

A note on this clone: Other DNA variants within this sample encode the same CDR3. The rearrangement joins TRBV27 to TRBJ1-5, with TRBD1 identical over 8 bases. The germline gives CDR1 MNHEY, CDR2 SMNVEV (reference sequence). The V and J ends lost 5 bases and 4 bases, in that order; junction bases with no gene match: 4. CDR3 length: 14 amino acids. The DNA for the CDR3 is TGTGCCAGCAGTAGACAGGGGAATAATCAGCCCCAGCATTTT. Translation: CASSRQGNNQPQHF.